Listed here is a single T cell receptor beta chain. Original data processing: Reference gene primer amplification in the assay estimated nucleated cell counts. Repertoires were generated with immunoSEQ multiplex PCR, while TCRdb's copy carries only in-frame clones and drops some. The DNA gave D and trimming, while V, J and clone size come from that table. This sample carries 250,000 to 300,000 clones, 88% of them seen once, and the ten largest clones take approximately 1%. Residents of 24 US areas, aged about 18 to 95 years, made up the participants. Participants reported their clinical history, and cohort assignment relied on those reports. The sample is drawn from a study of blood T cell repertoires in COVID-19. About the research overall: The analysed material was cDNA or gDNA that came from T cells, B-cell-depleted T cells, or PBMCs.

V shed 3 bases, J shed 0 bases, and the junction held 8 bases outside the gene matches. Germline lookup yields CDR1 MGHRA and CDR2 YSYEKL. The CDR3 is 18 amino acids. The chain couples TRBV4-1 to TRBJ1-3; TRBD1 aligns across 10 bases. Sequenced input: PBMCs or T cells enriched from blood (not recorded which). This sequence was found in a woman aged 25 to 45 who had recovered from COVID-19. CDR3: CASSHLLGQGGSGNTIYF. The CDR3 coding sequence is TGCGCCAGCAGCCACTTACTTGGACAGGGGGGCTCTGGAAACACCATATATTTT.